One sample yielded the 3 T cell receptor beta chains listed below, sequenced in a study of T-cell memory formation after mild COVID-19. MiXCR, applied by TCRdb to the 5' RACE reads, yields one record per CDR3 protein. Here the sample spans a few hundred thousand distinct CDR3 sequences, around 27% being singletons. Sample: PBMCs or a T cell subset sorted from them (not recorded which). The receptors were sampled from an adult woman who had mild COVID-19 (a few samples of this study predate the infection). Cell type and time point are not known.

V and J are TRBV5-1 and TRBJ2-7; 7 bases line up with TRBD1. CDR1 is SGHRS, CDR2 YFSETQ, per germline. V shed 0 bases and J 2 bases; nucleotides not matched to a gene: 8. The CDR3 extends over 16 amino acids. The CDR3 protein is CASSLAPTGTTYEQYF. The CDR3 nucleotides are TGCGCCAGCAGCTTGGCCCCGACAGGGACGACCTACGAGCAGTACTTC.

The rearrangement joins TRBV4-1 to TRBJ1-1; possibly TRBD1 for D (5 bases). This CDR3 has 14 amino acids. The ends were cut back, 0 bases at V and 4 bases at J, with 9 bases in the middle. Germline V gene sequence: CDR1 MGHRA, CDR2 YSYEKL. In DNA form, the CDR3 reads TGCGCCAGCAGCCAAGATCCCCAGGGCACTGAAGCTTTCTTT. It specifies CASSQDPQGTEAFF.

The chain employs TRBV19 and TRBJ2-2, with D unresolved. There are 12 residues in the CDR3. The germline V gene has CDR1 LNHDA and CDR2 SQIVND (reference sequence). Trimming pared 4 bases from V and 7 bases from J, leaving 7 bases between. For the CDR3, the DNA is TGTGCCAGTAGTACGGCAGTCGGGGAGCTGTTTTTT. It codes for CASSTAVGELFF.